This TCR beta chain was obtained from a study of cytomegalovirus exposure and HLA in healthy donors. Study details: Of some 410 genotyped donors, about 81% grouped in the Caucasian-associated ancestry cluster. Study-wide findings and caveats: A previous analysis found most TCR beta V segments productive roughly 90% or roughly 30% of the time. It was taken for granted in presence/absence analyses that sequencing depth across donors was roughly uniform. Later on, an analysis tied roughly 17,000 TCR beta sequences to HLA alleles at 0.05 false discovery rate.

This PCR relied on a set of 60 Vbeta primers and 13 Jbeta primers. Method: immunoSEQ multiplex PCR; TCRdb's copy keeps in-frame clones and lacks some. The sample has 200,000 or so clones, 82% seen once. As for this clone: Its antigen is as yet unknown.

The CDR3 runs to 14 residues. V gave up 4 bases and J gave up 4 bases, with 13 bases separating them. Germline CDR1 and CDR2: LNHDA and SQIVND (reference sequence). Material for sequencing was PBMCs. V gene TRBV19 combines with J gene TRBJ2-5; possibly TRBD2 for D (5 bases). This receptor was obtained from a boy between 2 and 10 years old in good health and CMV-seronegative. The CDR3 loop is CASSNGGVGETQYF. DNA for the CDR3: TGTGCCAGTAGTAATGGAGGTGTGGGAGAGACCCAGTACTTC.